Below, 31 T cell receptor beta chains from the same sample are listed, as sequenced in a study of cytomegalovirus exposure and HLA in healthy donors. Libraries were prepared by immunoSEQ multiplex PCR; TCRdb keeps only in-frame clonotypes and omits some of them. Of about 75,000 clones listed, 85% were seen once; the top ten hold about 3%. Sequences were obtained from PBMCs. The receptors come from a man younger than 45 in good health and CMV-seronegative.

This chain links TRBV5-6 with TRBJ2-2; D remains unclear. Germline V gene data show CDR1 as SGHDT and CDR2 as YYEEEE. This CDR3 region has 14 residues. V dropped 1 base and J dropped 5 bases, with 9 bases sitting between them. The DNA for the CDR3 is TGTGCCAGCAGCTTGTGGGTCGGGACCGGGGAGCTGTTTTTT. Amino acids: CASSLWVGTGELFF.

This clone was seen more than once but under ten times. The chain joins TRBV5-4 to TRBJ1-2; TRBD1 might be the D (6 bases). V lost 3 bases and J 7 bases, leaving 13 bases between the germline ends. CDR1 and CDR2 from the germline V gene are SGHNT and YYREEE (reference sequence). The CDR3 loop spans 13 amino acids. The CDR3 loop reads CASSSRGPRGYTF. The CDR3 nucleotides are TGTGCCAGCAGCTCCAGGGGACCTCGTGGCTACACCTTC.

The gene calls are TRBV11-2 and TRBJ2-3; D is undetermined. This CDR3 has 14 residues. V lost 5 bases, J lost 0 bases, and 9 bases lay in between. In germline, CDR1 is SGHAT, CDR2 FQNNGV. The CDR3 here is CASSAETSTDTQYF. CDR3 in DNA: TGTGCCAGCAGCGCGGAAACTAGCACAGATACGCAGTATTTT. Complete variable domain (other parts from reference TRBV11-2 and TRBJ2-3): EAGVAQSPRYKIIEKRQSVAFWCNPISGHATLYWYQQILGQGPKLLIQFQNNGVVDDSQLPKDRFSAERLKGVDSTLKIQPAKLEDSAVYLCASSAETSTDTQYFGPGTRLTVL.

By share, this clone counts as medium-sized. The chain links TRBV12-5 to TRBJ2-3; 11 positions match TRBD1. CDR1 is LGHNT and CDR2 is FRNRAP in the germline V gene. This CDR3 is built from 20 residues. The junction had 16 bases not matched to a gene; V was cut back by 1 base and J by 4 bases. For the CDR3, the DNA is TGTGCTAGTGGTTTGGAAAGAGGGACAGGGGGGATCCCAGGGGCAGATACGCAGTATTTT. It translates to CASGLERGTGGIPGADTQYF. Looking up the rest from reference TRBV12-5 and TRBJ2-3 gives the full variable domain: DARVTQTPRHKVTEMGQEVTMRCQPILGHNTVFWYRQTMMQGLELLAYFRNRAPLDDSGMPKDRFSAEMPDATLATLKIQPSEPRDSAVYFCASGLERGTGGIPGADTQYFGPGTRLTVL.

This CDR3 reads CAWSVGRTTVHEQYF. CDR3 sequence (DNA): TGTGCCTGGAGTGTAGGTCGGACTACTGTGCACGAGCAGTACTTC. This chain links TRBV30 with TRBJ2-7; TRBD2 might be the D (6 bases). CDR1 is GTSNPN and CDR2 is SVGIG in the germline V gene (reference sequence). The V end was cut by 0 bases, the J end by 5 bases, with 17 bases between. The CDR3 runs 15 residues.

The chain uses TRBV7-2 and TRBJ2-5, with D possibly being TRBD1 (7 bases). Trimming stripped 5 bases from V and 2 bases from J, with 12 bases between. This CDR3 comprises 14 residues. CDR1 and CDR2 (germline): SGHTA, FQGNSA. The CDR3 region has the DNA TGTGCCAGCAGCCCGACAGGGAGGCAAGAGACCCAGTACTTC. Its protein is CASSPTGRQETQYF.

The rearrangement links TRBV28 to TRBJ1-2; 7 bases map to TRBD1. Unmatched junction bases numbered 2, after V lost 7 bases and J lost 6 bases. The germline CDR1 and CDR2 sequences are MDHEN and SYDVKM. The CDR3 spans 11 residues. The CDR3 DNA follows: TGTGCCAGCATGACAGGGAATGGCTACACCTTC. This encodes CASMTGNGYTF.

The chain has TRBV6-5 and TRBJ2-1; 12 bases align to TRBD2. J gave up 4 bases and V 3 bases, and 1 base lay outside the gene matches. This CDR3 contains 15 residues. Germline CDR1 is MNHEY and CDR2 is SVGAGI. The CDR3 DNA reads TGTGCCAGCAGTTATACTAGCGGGGGGTACAATGAGCAGTTCTTC. Amino acid sequence: CASSYTSGGYNEQFF.

The rearrangement uses TRBV7-6 and TRBJ2-1, with 8 positions matching TRBD2. Germline-derived CDR1 and CDR2 are SGHVS and FNYEAQ. Trimming cost V 5 bases and J 10 bases; bases outside gene matches: 10. This CDR3 contains 14 residues. The CDR3 spells CASSPRSGGREQFF. The CDR3 region has the DNA TGTGCCAGCAGCCCAAGGAGCGGGGGTAGGGAGCAGTTCTTC.

V is TRBV5-1 and J is TRBJ2-1, with D perhaps TRBD1 (6 bases). There are 15 residues in the CDR3. Trimming shortened V by 4 bases and J by 3 bases, and 14 bases separated the two germline ends. Per germline, CDR1 SGHRS and CDR2 YFSETQ. CDR3: CASSIARTDYNEQFF. The DNA of the CDR3 is TGCGCCAGCAGCATCGCAAGGACAGACTACAATGAGCAGTTCTTC.

The gene calls are TRBV7-6 and TRBJ2-3; TRBD1 agrees at 9 bases. CDR3 size: 16 residues. CDR1 is SGHVS, CDR2 FNYEAQ, per germline. V lost 6 bases to trimming and J lost 5 bases; unmatched junction nucleotides: 12. The CDR3 here is CASRPLPGQGQDTQYF. Written as DNA, the CDR3 is TGTGCCAGCAGACCATTACCGGGACAGGGACAAGATACGCAGTATTTT.

The J gene is TRBJ2-7, the V gene TRBV28; tentatively, D is TRBD1 (6 bases). V was cut by 6 bases and J by 3 bases, with 18 bases left in between. This CDR3 has 15 residues. Looked up from germline, CDR1 is MDHEN and CDR2 is SYDVKM. In nucleotides, the CDR3 is TGTGCCAGCAGGGAGAGGACAGTAAGACACTACGAGCAGTACTTC. Its protein is CASRERTVRHYEQYF. Combining the CDR3 with reference TRBV28 and TRBJ2-7 gives the whole variable domain DVKVTQSSRYLVKRTGEKVFLECVQDMDHENMFWYRQDPGLGLRLIYFSYDVKMKEKGDIPEGYSVSREKKERFSLILESASTNQTSMYLCASRERTVRHYEQYFGPGTRLTVT.

This chain uses TRBV15 with TRBJ1-2; maybe TRBD1 (5 bases). CDR3 length equals 14 residues. V was shortened by 0 bases and J by 7 bases, with 12 bases between the two germline ends. CDR1 LNHNV and CDR2 YYDKDF come from the germline V gene (reference sequence). CDR3 loop: CATSRDRDRGGYTF. In DNA form, the CDR3 reads TGTGCCACCAGCAGAGATAGAGACAGAGGTGGCTACACCTTC. The full variable domain, with the rest looked up from reference TRBV15 and TRBJ1-2, is DAMVIQNPRYQVTQFGKPVTLSCSQTLNHNVMYWYQQKSSQAPKLLFHYYDKDFNNEADTPDNFQSRRPNTSFCFLDIRSPGLGDTAMYLCATSRDRDRGGYTFGSGTRLTVV.

V gene TRBV9 combines with J gene TRBJ2-1; 7 nucleotides agree with TRBD1. V gave up 0 bases and J gave up 7 bases; unmatched junction bases: 4. The CDR3 is made up of 14 amino acids. Germline assignment: CDR1 SGDLS and CDR2 YYNGEE. CDR3 DNA: TGTGCCAGCAGCGTAGCTGTCAGGGGGAATGAGCAGTTCTTC. Residues: CASSVAVRGNEQFF.

The V call is TRBV29-1, the J call TRBJ2-5, with 10 bases aligning to TRBD2. Unmatched junction bases numbered 15, after V lost 8 bases and J lost 3 bases. The CDR3 has 16 residues. Germline V gene lookup returns CDR1 SQVTM and CDR2 ANQGSEA. The DNA of the CDR3 is TGCAGCATCGTAGGGGCTAGCGGGGGCGTAAAAGAGACCCAGTACTTC. Residues: CSIVGASGGVKETQYF.

There are a few counts of this clone. This chain connects TRBV11-3 to TRBJ2-2, with D tentatively TRBD2 (7 bases). Germline V lookup: CDR1 SGHNT, CDR2 YENEEA. The CDR3 totals 14 residues. V was trimmed by 5 bases and J by 5 bases, leaving 12 bases between them. The CDR3: CASSQRGGTGELFF. CDR3 coding DNA: TGTGCCAGCAGCCAGAGGGGGGGGACCGGGGAGCTGTTTTTT.

The chain carries TRBV11-3 and TRBJ1-2; D may be TRBD1 (5 bases). CDR3 size: 15 residues. The V end was cut by 2 bases, the J end by 2 bases, with 12 bases between. Germline assignment: CDR1 SGHNT and CDR2 YENEEA. CDR3 nucleotides: TGTGCCAGCAGCTTACCGGTGGGACTGAACTATGGCTACACCTTC. Its protein product is CASSLPVGLNYGYTF. Using reference TRBV11-3 and TRBJ1-2 for the parts outside the CDR3, the full variable domain is EAGVVQSPRYKIIEKKQPVAFWCNPISGHNTLYWYLQNLGQGPELLIRYENEEAVDDSQLPKDRFSAERLKGVDSTLKIQPAELGDSAVYLCASSLPVGLNYGYTFGSGTRLTVV.

The V gene is TRBV4-2, the J gene TRBJ2-4, with D tentatively TRBD2 (5 bases). The CDR3 extends over 14 amino acids. Germline lookup yields CDR1 LGHNA and CDR2 YNFKEQ. V shed 1 base and J shed 7 bases, with 11 bases lying between them. CDR3 in DNA: TGTGCCAGCAGCCAAGGCCGAGGCGGGAACATTCAGTACTTC. Amino acids: CASSQGRGGNIQYF.

CDR3 amino acids: CASSSRGSGNTEAFF. The CDR3 bases are TGTGCCAGCAGCTCCAGGGGGAGTGGGAACACTGAAGCTTTCTTT. This sequence joins TRBV5-5 and TRBJ1-1; the match to TRBD1 covers 7 bases. The CDR3 totals 15 residues. The V segment lost 3 bases and the J segment 1 base; nucleotides outside the gene matches: 6. Germline CDR1 and CDR2: SGHKS and YYEKEE (reference sequence).

J is TRBJ1-2 and V is TRBV6-5; 7 positions agree with TRBD1. This CDR3 has 15 residues. Trimming removed 0 bases from V and 6 bases from J; junction bases left unmatched: 7. Per germline, CDR1 MNHEY and CDR2 SVGAGI. The CDR3 region is CASSYSEGAQDGYTF. In DNA, the CDR3 is TGTGCCAGCAGTTACTCCGAGGGGGCGCAGGATGGCTACACCTTC.

DNA for the CDR3: TGTGCCAGCAGCGTAGACAGCTCCTATGGCTACACCTTC. It encodes CASSVDSSYGYTF. The chain uses TRBV9 and TRBJ1-2, with D hard to call. V was pared by 0 bases and J by 4 bases, with 7 bases between. The CDR3 contains 13 residues. Germline-derived CDR1 and CDR2 are SGDLS and YYNGEE.

The genes are TRBV10-2 and TRBJ1-1; 11 bases map to TRBD1. The CDR3 totals 15 residues. V shed 4 bases, J shed 4 bases, and the junction held 5 bases outside the gene matches. Looked up from germline, CDR1 is WSHSY and CDR2 is SAAADI. CDR3 nucleotide sequence: TGCGCCAGCAGTGGCCTCGGGACAGGGGGCACTGAAGCTTTCTTT. Translating it yields CASSGLGTGGTEAFF.

The rearrangement links TRBV5-1 to TRBJ2-5; TRBD2 is a possible D gene (5 bases). The CDR3 covers 15 residues. V was clipped by 7 bases and J by 5 bases, with 21 bases between them. From germline, CDR1 is SGHRS and CDR2 YFSETQ. The CDR3 DNA sequence: TGCGCCAGCGCAAGCCTTGCGACGGGGTCGGAGACCCAGTACTTC. Translated: CASASLATGSETQYF.

The chain recombines TRBV7-9 with TRBJ2-1; 7 nucleotides agree with TRBD2. J was trimmed by 13 bases and V by 5 bases; bases with no gene match: 11. CDR3 length: 13 residues. Germline CDR1 and CDR2: SEHNR and FQNEAQ (reference sequence). Written as DNA, the CDR3 is TGTGCCAGCAGCCATCAAGCGGGAATAGGCCAGTTCTTC. Protein product: CASSHQAGIGQFF.

V usage is TRBV21-1 and J usage is TRBJ1-5; the D call in the table, TRBD1, was not verified against the DNA. TRBV21-1 is marked as a pseudogene. The CDR3 runs to 16 residues. The CDR3 DNA follows: TGTGCCAGCAGCCCCCGAGTGACAGGGAGCAATCAGCCCCAGCATTTT. As protein: CASSPRVTGSNQPQHF.

The rearrangement joins TRBV7-2 to TRBJ2-5; 14 bases agree with TRBD2. Per the germline V gene, CDR1 is SGHTA and CDR2 is FQGNSA. The CDR3 runs 16 residues. V was clipped by 4 bases and J by 4 bases; unmatched bases: 5. The CDR3 bases are TGTGCCAGCAGCTGGACTAGCGGGAGGTTACGAGAGACCCAGTACTTC. It specifies CASSWTSGRLRETQYF.

The gene calls are TRBV7-2 and TRBJ2-7; 10 nucleotides match TRBD2. V dropped 3 bases and J dropped 0; count of bases not matched to a gene: 2. This CDR3 is built from 15 residues. Looked up from germline, CDR1 is SGHTA and CDR2 is FQGNSA. This CDR3 is CASSFSGGHSYEQYF. The CDR3 nucleotides are TGTGCCAGCAGCTTTAGCGGGGGGCACTCCTACGAGCAGTACTTC.

The genes are TRBV19 and TRBJ2-7, with TRBD1 as a possible D gene (6 bases). Germline loops: CDR1 LNHDA, CDR2 SQIVND (reference sequence). V lost 3 bases and J 5 bases, leaving 14 bases between the germline ends. CDR3 length: 14 residues. The CDR3 DNA is TGTGCCAGTAGTATTAGCAACAGGGTCCACGAGCAGTACTTC. Its protein product is CASSISNRVHEQYF.

V is TRBV6-1 and J is TRBJ2-4; weak D call: TRBD1 (5 bases). Germline CDR1 MNHNS, CDR2 SASEGT. Trimming took 7 bases from V and 6 from J, leaving 19 bases between them. The CDR3 has 15 residues. The DNA of the CDR3 is TGTGCCAGCACCTATTACCTACAGGAACCAAACATTCAGTACTTC. Translation: CASTYYLQEPNIQYF.

This chain uses TRBV7-3 with TRBJ2-5; D not resolved. The length of the CDR3 is 15 residues. Germline-derived CDR1 and CDR2 are SGHTA and FQGTGA. V was trimmed by 5 bases and J by 5 bases, leaving 18 bases between them. CDR3 loop: CASSLGVSERETQYF. The DNA for the CDR3 is TGTGCCAGCAGCCTCGGCGTGTCCGAGAGGGAGACCCAGTACTTC.

The V and J genes are TRBV5-1 and TRBJ1-2; D is unclear. The CDR3 totals 14 residues. Trimming shortened V by 0 bases and J by 0 bases, and 6 bases separated the two germline ends. Germline V lookup: CDR1 SGHRS, CDR2 YFSETQ. As DNA, the CDR3 is TGCGCCAGCAGCTTGGAACGAGCTAACTATGGCTACACCTTC. Translation gives CASSLERANYGYTF.